This T cell receptor (beta chain) was profiled in a study of post-analysis software for immune sequencing data (dated by TCRdb to 2013 to 2016). At the level of the whole study: Recorded disease courses included relapsing-remitting, secondary progressive and progressive-relapsing multiple sclerosis, with some patients lacking subtype annotation. The multiple sclerosis patient repertoires were compared with more than 9 previously published healthy control repertoires from donors aged about 6 to 26 years. A subset of samples was prepared in parallel using single-end sample barcoding, then pooled and co-amplified after Illumina adapter ligation.

Findings and caveats that apply to the study as a whole: Strong co-clustering of samples prepared in the same batch was shown by direct clustering with F measure, prompting a batch-effect correction. Normalized Chao1 diversity was significantly lower in multiple sclerosis patients than controls, suggesting substantial peripheral T-cell clonal expansion. The control group was slightly older than the multiple sclerosis patient group. Patients showed significantly higher frequencies than controls for 4 or 5 TRBV segments, among them TRBV5-6, TRBV5-1 and TRBV20-1.

The receptor library was made with PCR. The listed sequencing device is Illumina HiSeq 2500. To reduce PCR and sequencing biases, unique molecular identifiers were incorporated into the TCR beta cDNA libraries. About 0.5 million cDNA molecules were obtained for every 1 to 10 million input T cells, so each molecule roughly corresponded to one T cell. The patient libraries were prepared and sequenced using the same protocol as the earlier healthy control dataset. Samples belonging to the same batch were prepared together, multiplexed and sequenced on a shared HiSeq lane. Per the source publication's procedure: Raw barcoded reads were processed with MIGEC, discarding single-read molecular identifier groups before consensus assembly and CDR3 extraction. VDJtools was used for post-analysis of the clonotype tables, with diversity normalized by down-sampling every dataset to the smallest sample size. To correct batch-related cross-sample contamination, repertoire overlap clustering matched CDR3 amino acid sequences but not nucleotide sequences. The public reads were reprocessed in TCRdb via fastp at Q25 and MiXCR, keeping in-frame beta chains. Every entry covers one CDR3 protein and lists the most common genes and DNA from its rows. The V and J calls reflect TCRdb's pipeline rather than the authors' work. The table for this sample lists over 300,000 distinct CDR3 sequences; approximately 33% of them were counted only once. The ten largest clones add up to roughly 13% of the sample.

CDR1 SNHLY and CDR2 FYNNEI were looked up in the germline V gene. Spanning cysteine to phenylalanine, the CDR3 consists of 14 amino acids. Solely the CDR3 DNA is kept, with 42 bases framed from the first base. TCR beta repertoires were profiled from peripheral blood of over 10 young patients with multiple sclerosis to demonstrate the VDJtools post-analysis software. The multiple sclerosis patients were children and adolescents between roughly 6 and 17 years of age. Remarks on this clonotype: What this receptor recognizes is not known. Per-nucleotide qualities are absent, and no much larger clonotype sits a single base away.

The V gene is TRBV2 and the J gene is TRBJ2-5, and TRBD1 aligns with 9 junction nucleotides. The DNA end favors TRBJ2-7, so the J call may be wrong. The TCR was taken from a girl aged 10 to 17 with multiple sclerosis. Specimen: blood. CDR3 protein: CASSGRDREAEQYF. The nucleotide sequence reads TGTGCCAGCAGTGGCCGGGACAGGGAGGCCGAGCAGTACTTC.